This T cell receptor beta chain was recorded in a study of blood T cell repertoires in COVID-19. Study-level background: Sources were T cells, B-cell-depleted T cells, or PBMCs; the material itself was cDNA or gDNA.

Enrollees, about 18 to 89 years old, lived in some 24 US areas. Original processing methods: Amplification from reference gene primers served as the basis for estimated nucleated cell counts. The table came from immunoSEQ multiplex PCR; TCRdb's copy has only in-frame clones and leaves some out. Clone size and V and J calls were adopted from that table, with D and trimming inferred from the DNA. The sample lists hundreds of thousands of clones, around 82% occurring once. CDR1 is SGHTA, CDR2 FQGTGA, per germline. The CDR3 is 14 amino acids. Between the trimmed V and J ends, which lost 0 bases and 11 bases, there was a span of 14 bases. This clone was seen only once.

Sequences were obtained from PBMCs or T cells enriched from blood (not recorded which). This chain links TRBV7-3 with TRBJ2-1, with D possibly matching TRBD2 (6 bases). This TCR derives from a woman between 40 and 55 years old with acute COVID-19. The DNA of the CDR3 is TGTGCCAGCAGCTTAACGCTCTTGGAGGGCAAGCAGTTCTTC. This translates into CASSLTLLEGKQFF.